Here is one T cell receptor beta chain with its context. This sample is part of a study of blood T cell repertoires in COVID-19. Overall study context: Sources were T cells, B-cell-depleted T cells, or PBMCs; the material itself was cDNA or gDNA.

V was cut by 3 bases and J by 4 bases, with 16 bases left in between. This CDR3 contains 16 residues. The Seattle patients, enrolled during active infection, were followed longitudinally. Here immunoSEQ multiplex PCR was the method, and the copy in TCRdb shows in-frame clones only, minus some. This table has a few hundred thousand clones, about nine tenths appearing once. The sequenced sample was peripheral blood. The chain couples TRBV23-1 to TRBJ2-1, with a weak D call TRBD2 (6 bases). TRBV23-1 is placed among ORFs of uncertain function. The clonotype originates from a woman aged 25 to 45 with COVID-19, enrolled during active disease. CDR3 DNA: TGCGCCAGCAGTCAGAGGGCACGGGCGGGGTACAATGAGCAGTTCTTC. Its translation is CASSQRARAGYNEQFF.